This TCR beta chain came from a study of T-cell memory formation after mild COVID-19. As for the study in general: Largely, the TCR clusters proved donor specific.

The CDR3 is 13 amino acids. V trimming: 5 bases; J trimming: 6 bases; junction bases outside the gene matches: 4. After 5'RACE with constant-segment primers, TCR alpha and TCR beta cDNA libraries carrying sample barcodes and UMIs were obtained. TCRdb re-called the 5' RACE reads with MiXCR, one entry per CDR3 protein. The sample has around 530,000 distinct CDR3 sequences, less than 25% seen once. This clonotype was seen repeatedly, ten times or more. Its cognate antigen is unknown. General study results and limits: A subset of responding clones appeared in pre-infection memory, suggesting cross-reactive memory joined. Clones that got smaller from day 15 to 85 had even CD4/CD8, while clones growing later tipped toward CD4+.

The TCR originated in an adult woman who had mild COVID-19 (a few samples of this study predate the infection). Cell type and time point are not known. Sequencing was carried out using PBMCs or a T cell subset sorted from them (not recorded which). This chain connects TRBV12-3 or TRBV12-4 to TRBJ1-2; TRBD1 agrees at 9 bases. The CDR3 here is CASSAGTGNGYTF. The CDR3, as DNA: TGTGCCAGCAGTGCCGGGACAGGGAATGGCTACACCTTC.